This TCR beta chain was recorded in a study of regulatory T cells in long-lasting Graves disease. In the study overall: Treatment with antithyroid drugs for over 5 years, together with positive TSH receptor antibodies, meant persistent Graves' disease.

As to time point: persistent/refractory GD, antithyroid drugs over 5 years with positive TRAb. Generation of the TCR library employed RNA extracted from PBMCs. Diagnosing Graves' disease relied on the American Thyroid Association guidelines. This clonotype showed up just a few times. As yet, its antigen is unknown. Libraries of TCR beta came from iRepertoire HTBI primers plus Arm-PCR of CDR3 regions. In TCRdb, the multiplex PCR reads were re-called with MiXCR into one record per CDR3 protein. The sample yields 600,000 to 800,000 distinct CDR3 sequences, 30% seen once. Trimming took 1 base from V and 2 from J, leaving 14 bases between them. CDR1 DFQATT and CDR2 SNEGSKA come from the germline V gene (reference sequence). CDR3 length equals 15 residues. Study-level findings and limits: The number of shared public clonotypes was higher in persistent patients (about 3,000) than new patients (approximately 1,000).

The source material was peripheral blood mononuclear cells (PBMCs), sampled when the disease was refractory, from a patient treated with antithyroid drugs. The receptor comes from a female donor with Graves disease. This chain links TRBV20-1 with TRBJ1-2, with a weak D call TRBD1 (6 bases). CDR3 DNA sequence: TGCAGTGCTAGAGGGGACGGCGGACAGAACTATGGCTACACCTTC. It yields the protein CSARGDGGQNYGYTF.